Sequencing of this T cell receptor (beta chain) was carried out in a study of blood T cell repertoires in COVID-19. Study context: Both acute and convalescent COVID-19 samples were obtained from the United States, Italy and Spain. The cDNA or gDNA used as material had been derived from T cells, B-cell-depleted T cells, or PBMCs.

Trimming stripped 0 bases from V and 3 bases from J, with 8 bases between. This CDR3 contains 14 residues. Germline V gene sequence: CDR1 SGHTA, CDR2 FQGNSA. Sequenced by immunoSEQ multiplex PCR; TCRdb stores in-frame clones only, minus some. The repertoire holds roughly 250,000 clones, with approximately 82% as singletons. The sample was peripheral blood. The chain is built from TRBV7-2 and TRBJ1-2, with D maybe TRBD1 (5 bases). The receptor's source is a woman of 80 years or more with active or convalescent COVID-19. CDR3 nucleotide sequence: TGTGCCAGCAGCTTAGCGCGGGGCGACTATGGCTACACCTTC. Protein product: CASSLARGDYGYTF. Full variable domain (outside the CDR3, taken from reference TRBV7-2 and TRBJ1-2): GAGVSQSPSNKVTEKGKDVELRCDPISGHTALYWYRQSLGQGLEFLIYFQGNSAPDKSGLPSDRFSAERTGGSVSTLTIQRTQQEDSAVYLCASSLARGDYGYTFGSGTRLTVV.